Below, 25 T cell receptor beta chains from the same sample are listed, as sequenced in a study of T-cell reconstitution after alpha-beta-depleted transplantation in children. Unique molecular identifiers were incorporated when the TCRbeta library was constructed. TCRdb recomputed calls from the PCR reads with MiXCR, one row per CDR3 protein. The table has approximately 390,000 distinct CDR3 sequences, approximately 11% seen once. The sequencing used PBMCs from the stem cell graft donor, collected from the stem cell graft. These receptors all stem from a human donor who donated a stem cell graft to a child with acute myeloid leukemia.

The genes are TRBV5-1 and TRBJ2-3; TRBD1 aligns across 7 bases. Germline V CDR1 and CDR2: SGHRS, YFSETQ. CDR3 length: 16 amino acids. V gave up 0 bases and J gave up 1 base; unmatched junction bases: 5. CDR3 in DNA: TGCGCCAGCAGCTTGGACCGGGACAGACGCACAGATACGCAGTATTTT. Its protein is CASSLDRDRRTDTQYF.

This clonotype has just a few counts. V and J are TRBV9 and TRBJ2-1; no clear D gene. The CDR3 covers 16 residues. Germline values: CDR1 SGDLS, CDR2 YYNGEE. V gave up 4 bases and J gave up 6 bases, with 20 bases separating them. DNA for the CDR3: TGTGCCAGCAGCCCGAAGACACCGTCTAACCTCAATGAGCAGTTCTTC. It codes for CASSPKTPSNLNEQFF.

There are many counts of this clonotype. The rearrangement joins TRBV4-2 to TRBJ1-1, with unresolved D. The V end lost 6 bases, the J end lost 2 bases, and 10 bases lay between the germline ends. CDR3 size: 13 residues. Germline CDR1 and CDR2: LGHNA and YNFKEQ. CDR3 protein: CASRLQQNTEAFF. The CDR3 nucleotides are TGTGCCAGCAGATTACAGCAAAACACTGAAGCTTTCTTT.

This clonotype appeared many times. The DNA of the CDR3 is TGTGCCAGCAGTTCGGGTTTGTCCGCTGAAGCTTTCTTT. This gives the protein CASSSGLSAEAFF. The chain carries TRBV12-3 or TRBV12-4 and TRBJ1-1; D unresolved. Trimming left V 4 bases short and J 6 bases short, with 12 bases between. The CDR3 covers 13 residues.

The genes are TRBV5-1 and TRBJ2-1; 10 nucleotides line up with TRBD2. CDR3 size: 15 residues. Unmatched junction bases numbered 2, after V lost 1 base and J lost 4 bases. CDR1 and CDR2 (germline): SGHRS, YFSETQ. As DNA, the CDR3 is TGCGCCAGCAGCTTGAGCGGGGGGGAATACAATGAGCAGTTCTTC. Translated: CASSLSGGEYNEQFF.

The chain has TRBV5-1 and TRBJ2-3; either TRBD1 or TRBD2 may supply D (5 bases each). Germline assignment: CDR1 SGHRS and CDR2 YFSETQ. Trimming cost V 0 bases and J 6 bases, with 8 bases left between them. The CDR3 is made up of 13 amino acids. The DNA of the CDR3 is TGCGCCAGCAGCTTGGAGGGACGCGATACGCAGTATTTT. It encodes CASSLEGRDTQYF.

This clonotype was seen a few times. This rearrangement joins TRBV12-3 or TRBV12-4 to TRBJ1-5; the D gene is possibly TRBD1 (6 bases). The germline V and J ends were trimmed by 6 bases and 3 bases, with 18 bases remaining between them. This CDR3 has 16 amino acids. The chain's CDR3 is CASSQEGTGHNQPQHF. CDR3 coding DNA: TGTGCCAGCAGCCAGGAAGGAACAGGGCACAATCAGCCCCAGCATTTT.

There are a few counts of this clonotype. The V and J genes are TRBV5-1 and TRBJ1-5; D is ambiguous. CDR1 and CDR2 (germline): SGHRS, YFSETQ. This CDR3 is 15 amino acids long. The V end lost 0 bases, the J end lost 3 bases, and 10 bases lay between the germline ends. CDR3 amino acids: CASSLDDGYNQPQHF. CDR3 DNA: TGCGCCAGCAGCTTGGATGACGGCTACAATCAGCCCCAGCATTTT. Using reference TRBV5-1 and TRBJ1-5 for the parts outside the CDR3, the full variable domain is KAGVTQTPRYLIKTRGQQVTLSCSPISGHRSVSWYQQTPGQGLQFLFEYFSETQRNKGNFPGRFSGRQFSNSRSEMNVSTLELGDSALYLCASSLDDGYNQPQHFGDGTRLSIL.

This clonotype came up a few times. The chain links TRBV6-1 to TRBJ2-5; 16 bases fit TRBD2. There are 17 residues in the CDR3. Germline assignment: CDR1 MNHNS and CDR2 SASEGT. The trim removed 4 bases at V and 6 bases at J, leaving 8 bases unmatched. The CDR3 spells CASSAGGLAGGPKTQYF. The CDR3, as DNA: TGTGCCAGCAGTGCCGGGGGACTAGCGGGGGGGCCGAAGACCCAGTACTTC.

This clonotype was found many times. The gene calls are TRBV29-1 and TRBJ2-1, with 11 bases lining up with TRBD2. Germline CDR1 and CDR2: SQVTM and ANQGSEA. This CDR3 has 15 residues. The trim removed 3 bases at V and 6 bases at J, leaving 7 bases unmatched. In DNA, the CDR3 is TGCAGCGTTGATTCAACTAGCGGGAGCCGCAATGAGCAGTTCTTC. It codes for CSVDSTSGSRNEQFF.

This clonotype was counted only a few times. V is TRBV7-2 and J is TRBJ2-1; D possibly corresponds to TRBD2 (6 bases). With 1 base removed from V and 4 bases from J, the gap between germline ends came to 14 bases. The CDR3 sequence is 16 residues long. Looked up from germline, CDR1 is SGHTA and CDR2 is FQGNSA. CDR3 sequence reads: CASSLGQSGPYNEQFF. CDR3 in DNA: TGTGCCAGCAGCTTAGGGCAGAGCGGGCCATACAATGAGCAGTTCTTC. The variable domain in full, with the rest retrieved from reference TRBV7-2 and TRBJ2-1, is GAGVSQSPSNKVTEKGKDVELRCDPISGHTALYWYRQSLGQGLEFLIYFQGNSAPDKSGLPSDRFSAERTGGSVSTLTIQRTQQEDSAVYLCASSLGQSGPYNEQFFGPGTRLTVL.

This chain connects TRBV10-2 to TRBJ2-7; 7 nucleotides align to TRBD1. The germline V gene encodes CDR1 WSHSY and CDR2 SAAADI. The CDR3 totals 12 residues. The trim removed 8 bases at V and 3 bases at J, leaving 4 bases unmatched. The CDR3 loop reads CASRDRNYEQYV. The CDR3 region has the DNA TGCGCCAGCCGGGACAGAAACTACGAGCAGTACGTC.

This clonotype came up many times. The chain recombines TRBV27 with TRBJ2-3; D may correspond to TRBD1 or TRBD2 (5 bases each). The CDR3 runs to 17 residues. The germline gives CDR1 MNHEY, CDR2 SMNVEV (reference sequence). With 7 bases removed from V and 2 bases from J, the gap between germline ends came to 22 bases. The CDR3 DNA sequence: TGTGCCAGCAAACCCATGGACTGGGGGACGGTCACAGATACGCAGTATTTT. It is translated as CASKPMDWGTVTDTQYF.

This clonotype was recorded many times. J is TRBJ1-5 and V is TRBV9; D not certain. The length of the CDR3 is 13 residues. CDR1 and CDR2 (germline): SGDLS, YYNGEE. The V end lost 0 bases, the J end lost 11 bases, and 12 bases lay between the germline ends. CDR3 nucleotides: TGTGCCAGCAGCGTAGATGGGTCCACGGCCCAGCATTTT. This sequence encodes CASSVDGSTAQHF.

This clonotype was picked up a small number of times. This chain uses TRBV5-1 with TRBJ2-3, with TRBD2 matching 13 bases. The CDR3 length is 17 residues. Trimming took 3 bases from V and 6 from J; bases not matched to a gene: 10. Germline V gene sequence: CDR1 SGHRS, CDR2 YFSETQ. In DNA, the CDR3 is TGCGCCAGCAGCTCCAGGACTAGCGGGAGCCTCGCGGATACGCAGTATTTT. Its translation: CASSSRTSGSLADTQYF. Combining the CDR3 with reference TRBV5-1 and TRBJ2-3 gives the whole variable domain KAGVTQTPRYLIKTRGQQVTLSCSPISGHRSVSWYQQTPGQGLQFLFEYFSETQRNKGNFPGRFSGRQFSNSRSEMNVSTLELGDSALYLCASSSRTSGSLADTQYFGPGTRLTVL.

This clonotype appeared many times. The chain recombines TRBV18 with TRBJ1-1; D is unresolved. Trimming cost V 3 bases and J 5 bases, with 13 bases left between them. Germline assignment: CDR1 KGHSH and CDR2 LQKENI. There are 14 residues in the CDR3. The CDR3 loop is CASSPPFGETEAFF. For the CDR3, the DNA is TGTGCCAGCTCACCCCCCTTCGGGGAAACTGAAGCTTTCTTT.

The chain uses TRBV2 and TRBJ1-1, with 10 bases lining up with TRBD1. CDR3 length equals 16 residues. The trim removed 7 bases at V and 3 bases at J, leaving 11 bases unmatched. The germline CDR1 and CDR2 sequences are SNHLY and FYNNEI. Here the CDR3 reads CASILATGGEDTEAFF. The CDR3 DNA follows: TGTGCCAGCATATTGGCGACAGGGGGCGAGGACACTGAAGCTTTCTTT.

The table lists this clonotype with a few counts. The gene calls are TRBV13 and TRBJ2-1; 9 positions match TRBD2. This CDR3 is 16 amino acids long. Per the germline V gene, CDR1 is PRHDT and CDR2 is FYEKMQ (reference sequence). Unmatched junction bases numbered 6, after V lost 1 base and J lost 5 bases. CDR3 bases: TGTGCCAGCAGCTTAGAGGCAGCGGGGGGACACAATGAGCAGTTCTTC. Its protein product is CASSLEAAGGHNEQFF.

This clonotype was seen only a few times. The rearrangement links TRBV20-1 to TRBJ2-7, with 7 bases aligning to TRBD1. From germline, CDR1 is DFQATT and CDR2 SNEGSKA (reference sequence). J lost 3 bases, V lost 7 bases, and 6 bases had no gene match. The CDR3 totals 12 residues. Written as DNA, the CDR3 is TGCAGTGTCAGGGGGTGGAGCTACGAGCAGTACTTC. This sequence encodes CSVRGWSYEQYF.

A few counts support this clonotype. The gene calls are TRBV10-3 and TRBJ1-5; D gene ambiguous. Per the germline V gene, CDR1 is ENHRY and CDR2 is SYGVKD. CDR3 length: 16 residues. Trimming removed 2 bases at V and 4 bases at J, with 15 bases between. DNA of the CDR3: TGTGCCATCAGTGAGAAATTCACTTGGGCGAATCAGCCCCAGCATTTT. Its protein product is CAISEKFTWANQPQHF.

This clonotype has a count of ten or more. The chain links TRBV7-8 to TRBJ1-5; no clear D. The germline V gene encodes CDR1 SGHVS and CDR2 FQNEAQ. The V and J ends lost 2 bases and 2 bases respectively, with 7 bases between them. This CDR3 has 14 amino acids. CDR3 in amino acids: CASSLFSGNQPQHF. CDR3 DNA: TGTGCCAGCAGCTTATTTAGTGGCAATCAGCCCCAGCATTTT.

This clonotype was recorded a few times. The V gene is TRBV15, the J gene TRBJ2-2, with D perhaps TRBD1 (5 bases). This CDR3 region has 18 residues. V lost 3 bases and J 1 base, leaving 18 bases between the germline ends. Germline values: CDR1 LNHNV, CDR2 YYDKDF (reference sequence). CDR3 in DNA: TGTGCCACCAGCAGCTGGAAAGACGAGACAGTGAACACCGGGGAGCTGTTTTTT. Translating gives CATSSWKDETVNTGELFF.

This clonotype was seen only once. A single base separates this from a much larger clone, so it may be a read error. The rearrangement links TRBV29-1 to TRBJ2-1; 7 bases fit TRBD2. Germline V gives CDR1 SQVTM, CDR2 ANQGSEA. The CDR3 has 15 residues. CDR3 region: CRVGGVVTSNNEQFF. The DNA of the CDR3 is TGCCGCGTTGGGGGGGTCGTGACTAGTAACAATGAGCAGTTCTTC.

This clonotype was seen a few times. The chain couples TRBV7-6 to TRBJ2-3; no clear D gene. Trimming shortened V by 3 bases and J by 6 bases, and 10 bases separated the two germline ends. The germline gives CDR1 SGHVS, CDR2 FNYEAQ. CDR3 length equals 13 residues. CDR3 loop: CASSFYPGDTQYF. The CDR3 DNA reads TGTGCCAGCAGCTTCTACCCTGGGGATACGCAGTATTTT.

This clonotype was detected a few times. The V and J genes are TRBV20-1 and TRBJ2-7, with no clear D. V was pared by 3 bases and J by 5 bases, with 14 bases between. This CDR3 comprises 13 residues. Germline CDR1 DFQATT, CDR2 SNEGSKA (reference sequence). The chain's CDR3 is CSASQENPNEQYF. The CDR3 coding sequence is TGCAGTGCTAGCCAGGAGAATCCCAACGAGCAGTACTTC.